The 20 T cell receptor beta chains below were found in one sample sequenced in a study of OX40 agonist ivuxolimab in advanced cancers. The assay was immunoSEQ multiplex PCR, and TCRdb's table has in-frame clones only and misses some. The table lists about 74,000 clones, roughly 80% of them singletons. Sequencing was performed on CD4+ or CD8+ T cells sorted from blood, taken in a trial of the OX40 agonist ivuxolimab. These receptors all stem from an adult with an advanced solid tumor such as melanoma, head and neck, liver or kidney cancer.

The J gene is TRBJ1-1, the V gene TRBV7-9; TRBD1 aligns across 8 bases. V lost 2 bases to trimming and J lost 6 bases; unmatched junction nucleotides: 2. Per the germline V gene, CDR1 is SEHNR and CDR2 is FQNEAQ (reference sequence). The CDR3 loop spans 13 amino acids. The CDR3 nucleotides read TGTGCCAGCAGCTTATCACAGGGGGCTGAAGCTTTCTTT. Its translation: CASSLSQGAEAFF.

The V call is TRBV5-4, the J call TRBJ1-1; possible D gene TRBD1, 6 bases. The V gene lost 4 bases and the J gene lost 1 base, with 11 bases spanning the gap. Germline V gene lookup returns CDR1 SGHNT and CDR2 YYREEE (reference sequence). This CDR3 is built from 14 residues. CDR3: CASSPGHPNTEAFF. DNA of the CDR3: TGTGCCAGCAGCCCGGGACACCCGAACACTGAAGCTTTCTTT.

CDR3 region: CASSLSRGADTQYF. In nucleotides, the CDR3 is TGTGCCAGCAGTTTGAGTCGGGGGGCAGATACGCAGTATTTT. The chain employs TRBV27 and TRBJ2-3, with 7 nucleotides matching TRBD2. The V segment lost 3 bases and the J segment 4 bases; nucleotides outside the gene matches: 4. CDR3 length: 14 residues. Germline values: CDR1 MNHEY, CDR2 SMNVEV (reference sequence).

The V call is TRBV28, the J call TRBJ2-1; 7 bases map to TRBD1. The CDR3 is 14 amino acids. Trimming removed 6 bases from V and 8 bases from J; junction bases left unmatched: 10. CDR1 MDHEN and CDR2 SYDVKM come from the germline V gene. The CDR3 DNA sequence: TGTGCCAGCAGAGGGAGAACAGGGGTTCATGAGCAGTTCTTC. As protein: CASRGRTGVHEQFF.

The genes are TRBV18 and TRBJ2-2; 8 positions match TRBD1. V gave up 0 bases and J gave up 3 bases; unmatched junction bases: 3. This CDR3 contains 16 residues. Looked up from germline, CDR1 is KGHSH and CDR2 is LQKENI. CDR3 sequence reads: CASSPPSGGDTGELFF. Here the CDR3 DNA reads TGTGCCAGCTCACCACCGTCAGGGGGCGACACCGGGGAGCTGTTTTTT. Together with reference TRBV18 and TRBJ2-2, the CDR3 gives the full variable domain: NAGVMQNPRHLVRRRGQEARLRCSPMKGHSHVYWYRQLPEEGLKFMVYLQKENIIDESGMPKERFSAEFPKEGPSILRIQQVVRGDSAAYFCASSPPSGGDTGELFFGEGSRLTVL.

This clone was recorded a few times. The V gene is TRBV28, the J gene TRBJ1-6, with D perhaps TRBD1 (6 bases). Per germline, CDR1 MDHEN and CDR2 SYDVKM. CDR3 length: 16 residues. Trimming removed 4 bases at V and 10 bases at J, with 20 bases between. The DNA of the CDR3 is TGTGCCAGCAGTTCCCCCAGGGCAGGGGTAGGGTCACCCCTCCACTTT. Its protein product is CASSSPRAGVGSPLHF.

The CDR3 protein is CASTTLGGDETPLHF. CDR3 DNA sequence: TGCGCCAGCACCACTTTGGGAGGTGACGAGACACCCCTCCACTTT. The genes are TRBV5-1 and TRBJ1-6; D not resolved. The CDR3 spans 15 residues. V was pared by 6 bases and J by 11 bases, with 21 bases between. In germline, CDR1 is SGHRS, CDR2 YFSETQ.

Here the CDR3 DNA reads TGTGCCAGTAGTATAGGGAGTGAAAACATTCAGTACTTC. Its translation: CASSIGSENIQYF. The chain employs TRBV19 and TRBJ2-4; D gene unclear. V was clipped by 1 base and J by 5 bases, with 6 bases between them. Germline V CDR1 and CDR2: LNHDA, SQIVND (reference sequence). The CDR3 contains 13 residues.

The J gene is TRBJ1-1, the V gene TRBV4-2; 7 positions agree with TRBD1. The CDR3 covers 19 residues. V shed 0 bases, J shed 0 bases, and the junction held 13 bases outside the gene matches. The V gene's germline CDR1 is LGHNA and CDR2 YNFKEQ. The CDR3 spells CASSQELYGQAVVNTEAFF. The CDR3 region has the DNA TGTGCCAGCAGCCAAGAACTCTATGGACAGGCGGTGGTGAACACTGAAGCTTTCTTT.

The chain combines TRBV20-1 with TRBJ2-7; D is ambiguous. This CDR3 has 11 residues. The ends were cut back, 2 bases at V and 1 base at J, with 3 bases in the middle. CDR1 and CDR2 (germline): DFQATT, SNEGSKA (reference sequence). The CDR3 reads CSARLSYEQYF. The DNA of the CDR3 is TGCAGTGCTAGACTTTCCTACGAGCAGTACTTC.

The genes are TRBV7-9 and TRBJ1-2; 7 positions match TRBD1. The germline gives CDR1 SEHNR, CDR2 FQNEAQ (reference sequence). The CDR3 has 12 amino acids. Losses at the gene ends were 8 bases for V and 8 bases for J; bases not matched to a gene: 8. The CDR3: CASGAYRGGYTF. CDR3 DNA sequence: TGTGCCAGCGGGGCCTACAGGGGCGGCTACACCTTC.

The J gene is TRBJ1-6, the V gene TRBV19, with D possibly matching TRBD1 (6 bases). The length of the CDR3 is 14 residues. V was clipped by 4 bases and J by 8 bases, with 12 bases between them. Germline V gene lookup returns CDR1 LNHDA and CDR2 SQIVND (reference sequence). DNA of the CDR3: TGTGCCAGTAGTAGACGACAGGCTGATTCACCCCTCCACTTT. It is translated as CASSRRQADSPLHF. Using reference TRBV19 and TRBJ1-6 for the parts outside the CDR3, the full variable domain is DGGITQSPKYLFRKEGQNVTLSCEQNLNHDAMYWYRQDPGQGLRLIYYSQIVNDFQKGDIAEGYSVSREKKESFPLTVTSAQKNPTAFYLCASSRRQADSPLHFGNGTRLTVT.

V and J are TRBV7-3 and TRBJ2-3; possibly TRBD1 for D (6 bases). Per the germline V gene, CDR1 is SGHTA and CDR2 is FQGTGA. Trimming removed 5 bases from V and 1 base from J, with 16 bases in between. This CDR3 is 16 amino acids long. In nucleotides, the CDR3 is TGTGCCAGCAGCCTTGACAGGTTCTCCCGCACAGATACGCAGTATTTT. It translates to CASSLDRFSRTDTQYF. The complete variable domain, with remaining parts taken from reference TRBV7-3 and TRBJ2-3, reads GAGVSQTPSNKVTEKGKYVELRCDPISGHTALYWYRQSLGQGPEFLIYFQGTGAADDSGLPNDRFFAVRPEGSVSTLKIQRTERGDSAVYLCASSLDRFSRTDTQYFGPGTRLTVL.

The chain has TRBV15 and TRBJ1-2; tentatively, D is TRBD1 (6 bases). CDR1 is LNHNV and CDR2 is YYDKDF in the germline V gene (reference sequence). Deletions cut 5 bases from V and 1 base from J, with 17 bases between. This CDR3 is built from 16 residues. The CDR3 region has the DNA TGTGCCACCAGCTCGCCCATGGACAGCCATAACTATGGCTACACCTTC. Protein: CATSSPMDSHNYGYTF.

V usage is TRBV4-1 and J usage is TRBJ2-1, with 11 bases lining up with TRBD2. V was pared by 4 bases and J by 3 bases, with 8 bases of the junction left unmatched. The germline V gene has CDR1 MGHRA and CDR2 YSYEKL. The length of the CDR3 is 17 residues. CDR3 region: CASSLYMGTSGYNEQFF. As DNA, the CDR3 is TGCGCCAGCAGCCTTTACATGGGGACTAGCGGCTACAATGAGCAGTTCTTC.

The genes are TRBV28 and TRBJ1-5, with 8 positions matching TRBD1. The germline gives CDR1 MDHEN, CDR2 SYDVKM. The CDR3 extends over 16 amino acids. V shed 4 bases and J 2 bases; nucleotides not matched to a gene: 7. The DNA of the CDR3 is TGTGCCAGCAGTTCTCCCCCGACAGGGGGCAATCAGCCCCAGCATTTT. Translated: CASSSPPTGGNQPQHF. Combining the CDR3 with reference TRBV28 and TRBJ1-5 gives the whole variable domain DVKVTQSSRYLVKRTGEKVFLECVQDMDHENMFWYRQDPGLGLRLIYFSYDVKMKEKGDIPEGYSVSREKKERFSLILESASTNQTSMYLCASSSPPTGGNQPQHFGDGTRLSIL.

The chain employs TRBV7-2 and TRBJ2-7; a weak D match, TRBD1 (5 bases). This CDR3 region has 14 residues. Germline loops: CDR1 SGHTA, CDR2 FQGNSA. Deletions cut 1 base from V and 2 bases from J, with 9 bases between. The CDR3 sequence: CASSLGRVAYEQYF. The CDR3 region has the DNA TGTGCCAGCAGCTTAGGCAGGGTAGCCTACGAGCAGTACTTC.

The rearrangement joins TRBV7-9 to TRBJ2-3; D call uncertain. The CDR3 runs to 16 residues. V was pared by 1 base and J by 2 bases, with 13 bases between. Germline-derived CDR1 and CDR2 are SEHNR and FQNEAQ (reference sequence). The CDR3 protein is CASSLGNYYHTDTQYF. For the CDR3, the DNA is TGTGCCAGCAGCTTAGGAAACTACTACCACACAGATACGCAGTATTTT.

This clone was detected only once. Here the CDR3 DNA reads TGTGCCAGTAGTATTCAGGAGGGACTAGCGGGAGATGAGCAGTTCTTC. Its translation: CASSIQEGLAGDEQFF. J is TRBJ2-1 and V is TRBV19; 14 bases align to TRBD2. Losses at the gene ends were 3 bases for V and 8 bases for J; bases not matched to a gene: 6. The CDR3 has 16 amino acids. Germline V gene data show CDR1 as LNHDA and CDR2 as SQIVND (reference sequence).

This chain joins TRBV6-5 and TRBJ1-2; no clear D. With 9 bases removed from V and 3 bases from J, the gap between germline ends came to 14 bases. CDR3 size: 13 residues. Germline CDR1 MNHEY, CDR2 SVGAGI. CDR3 nucleotide sequence: TGTGCCAGTCTCGATCAGGCCCACTATGGCTACACCTTC. Its translation: CASLDQAHYGYTF.